Listed below are T cell receptor beta chains from one sample, sequenced in a study of blood T cell repertoires in COVID-19. This table comes from immunoSEQ multiplex PCR, and its TCRdb copy is limited to in-frame clones, with some not included. The repertoire has about 99,000 clones, approximately 89% of them found once; the top ten carry roughly a sixth. The sequenced sample was peripheral blood. These receptors came from a woman older than 75 in a cohort sampled during active COVID-19. The CDR3 runs from the conserved cysteine through the conserved F or W. Fields, in order: D gene, V gene, clone size, J gene, CDR3 protein, CDR3 DNA. A D gene is named only where the DNA matches it firmly. The size field is filled for only some rows; it gives once, few, many or a size class.

D gene: -; V gene: TRBV7-3; clone size: -; J gene: TRBJ2-1; CDR3 protein: CASSLGSYNEQFF; CDR3 DNA: TGTGCCAGCAGCTTAGGTAGTTACAATGAGCAGTTCTTC
D gene: -; V gene: TRBV3-1/TRBV3-2; clone size: -; J gene: TRBJ1-4; CDR3 protein: CASSHREGNEKLFF; CDR3 DNA: TGTGCCAGCAGTCACAGGGAGGGGAATGAAAAACTGTTTTTT
D gene: -; V gene: TRBV30; clone size: -; J gene: TRBJ2-1; CDR3 protein: CAWRQGYNEQFF; CDR3 DNA: TGTGCCTGGAGGCAGGGGTACAATGAGCAGTTCTTC
D gene: -; V gene: TRBV30; clone size: -; J gene: TRBJ1-5; CDR3 protein: CAWSGGTGGNQPQHF; CDR3 DNA: TGTGCCTGGAGTGGGGGGACGGGGGGGAATCAGCCCCAGCATTTT
D gene: -; V gene: TRBV4-1; clone size: -; J gene: TRBJ2-3; CDR3 protein: CASSQAAGLWQSTDTQYF; CDR3 DNA: TGCGCCAGCAGCCAAGCCGCGGGACTTTGGCAGAGCACAGATACGCAGTATTTT
D gene: -; V gene: TRBV27; clone size: -; J gene: TRBJ1-6; CDR3 protein: CASSLRTLNNSPLHF; CDR3 DNA: TGTGCCAGCAGTCTCAGGACACTCAATAATTCACCCCTCCACTTT
D gene: -; V gene: TRBV3-1/TRBV3-2; clone size: -; J gene: TRBJ2-3; CDR3 protein: CASSQVRLGTDTQYF; CDR3 DNA: TGTGCCAGCAGCCAAGTCCGACTAGGCACAGATACGCAGTATTTT
D gene: TRBD2; V gene: TRBV5-4; clone size: -; J gene: TRBJ2-2; CDR3 protein: CASSLGGLAGVTGELFF; CDR3 DNA: TGTGCCAGCAGCTTGGGCGGACTAGCGGGAGTAACCGGGGAGCTGTTTTTT
D gene: -; V gene: TRBV10-3; clone size: once; J gene: TRBJ1-2; CDR3 protein: CAISGSPSGGSMGGYTF; CDR3 DNA: TGTGCCATCAGTGGGTCTCCCTCGGGGGGCAGTATGGGTGGCTACACCTTC
D gene: -; V gene: TRBV20-1; clone size: -; J gene: TRBJ1-5; CDR3 protein: CSASGGQNQPQHF; CDR3 DNA: TGCAGTGCTAGTGGCGGCCAGAATCAGCCCCAGCATTTT
D gene: -; V gene: TRBV7-2; clone size: -; J gene: TRBJ2-1; CDR3 protein: CASSQTGDHSYNEQFF; CDR3 DNA: TGTGCCAGCAGCCAGACGGGGGACCACTCCTACAATGAGCAGTTCTTC
D gene: TRBD1; V gene: TRBV27; clone size: -; J gene: TRBJ2-7; CDR3 protein: CASSLDQGVAPYEQYF; CDR3 DNA: TGTGCCAGCAGTTTAGACCAGGGGGTCGCTCCTTACGAGCAGTACTTC
D gene: -; V gene: TRBV18; clone size: -; J gene: TRBJ2-7; CDR3 protein: CASSPPLGGGGYEQYF; CDR3 DNA: TGTGCCAGCTCACCCCCTCTTGGAGGGGGGGGCTACGAGCAGTACTTC
D gene: -; V gene: TRBV5-1; clone size: -; J gene: TRBJ1-4; CDR3 protein: CASSLAGGPNEKLFF; CDR3 DNA: TGCGCCAGCAGCTTGGCCGGCGGGCCAAATGAAAAACTGTTTTTT
D gene: -; V gene: TRBV6-1; clone size: -; J gene: TRBJ2-7; CDR3 protein: CASSENQNSYEQYF; CDR3 DNA: TGTGCCAGCAGTGAAAACCAGAACTCCTACGAGCAGTACTTC
D gene: -; V gene: TRBV10-3; clone size: -; J gene: TRBJ1-4; CDR3 protein: CAISASLGGSGEKLFF; CDR3 DNA: TGTGCCATCAGTGCGAGCCTGGGTGGCTCAGGAGAAAAACTGTTTTTT
D gene: TRBD2; V gene: TRBV11-2; clone size: -; J gene: TRBJ2-1; CDR3 protein: CASSLALAGNNEQFF; CDR3 DNA: TGTGCCAGCAGCTTAGCACTAGCGGGAAACAATGAGCAGTTCTTC
D gene: -; V gene: TRBV20-1; clone size: -; J gene: TRBJ1-1; CDR3 protein: CSAPIPPGAFF; CDR3 DNA: TGCAGTGCCCCAATCCCCCCCGGAGCTTTCTTT